The next 17 T cell receptor beta chains were all read from a single sample in a study of cytomegalovirus exposure and HLA in healthy donors. Use of 60 Vbeta and 13 Jbeta primers characterized the PCR. Profiled with immunoSEQ multiplex PCR; TCRdb holds only in-frame clones, not every one. The sample lists 70,000 to 90,000 clones; 65% to 80% were seen once. The sequenced material came from PBMCs. The receptors come from a male donor in good health and CMV-seropositive.

V and J are TRBV9 and TRBJ2-5; 10 bases are shared with TRBD2. CDR3 length equals 16 residues. CDR1 and CDR2 from the germline V gene are SGDLS and YYNGEE. J was trimmed by 5 bases and V by 2 bases; bases with no gene match: 9. The CDR3 sequence: CASSVGSGRSGETQYF. CDR3 nucleotides: TGTGCCAGCAGCGTTGGTAGCGGGAGGTCAGGGGAGACCCAGTACTTC.

The CDR3 loop is CASRDGGNTEAFF. The DNA for the CDR3 is TGTGCCAGCAGAGACGGGGGGAACACTGAAGCTTTCTTT. The chain recombines TRBV2 with TRBJ1-1, with a possible D match to TRBD1 (5 bases). Trimming took off 6 bases at V and 1 base at J, with 9 bases between the two ends. Germline lookup yields CDR1 SNHLY and CDR2 FYNNEI. The CDR3 is made up of 13 amino acids.

This chain uses TRBV28 with TRBJ2-1, with TRBD2 matching over 11 bases. V gave up 6 bases and J gave up 9 bases; unmatched junction bases: 7. The CDR3 extends over 14 amino acids. Germline CDR1 and CDR2: MDHEN and SYDVKM. DNA for the CDR3: TGTGCCAGCAGAAAACTAGCGGGAGTTGGTGAGCAGTTCTTC. It encodes CASRKLAGVGEQFF.

A note on this clone: The junction departs from the called germline gene at one end, perhaps through a read error. The J gene is TRBJ2-1, the V gene TRBV18, with a weak D call TRBD2 (6 bases). Looked up from germline, CDR1 is KGHSH and CDR2 is LQKENI. There are 16 residues in the CDR3. CDR3 amino acids: CASSTPEWEANNEQFF. DNA of the CDR3: TGTGCCAGCTCAACACCCGAGTGGGAGGCCAACAATGAGCAGTTCTTC.

The CDR3 sequence is CASSDLAGANTGELFF. CDR3 nucleotide sequence: TGCGCCAGCAGTGACCTAGCGGGAGCGAACACCGGGGAGCTGTTTTTT. The chain couples TRBV10-1 to TRBJ2-2; TRBD2 agrees at 10 bases. Germline V gene lookup returns CDR1 WNHNN and CDR2 SYGVQD (reference sequence). The junction had 1 base not matched to a gene; V was cut back by 3 bases and J by 0 bases. The CDR3 sequence is 16 residues long.

With respect to this clone: Since no conserved phenylalanine or tryptophan closes the CDR3, a read error is the likely cause. V gene TRBV10-3 combines with J gene TRBJ2-7; 7 bases match TRBD2. CDR1 and CDR2 (germline): ENHRY, SYGVKD. The junction had 9 bases not matched to a gene; V was cut back by 4 bases and J by 0 bases. The CDR3 contains 16 residues. The CDR3: CAISGKSGILSYEQYL. CDR3 nucleotide sequence: TGTGCCATCAGTGGGAAAAGCGGGATTCTCTCCTACGAGCAGTACCTC.

In this sample, this clone turned up a few times. CDR3 nucleotides: TGTGCCTGGAATCAGGGAATTGCTGGCTACACCTTC. Its translation: CAWNQGIAGYTF. The J gene is TRBJ1-2, the V gene TRBV30; weak D call: TRBD1 (5 bases). This CDR3 spans 12 amino acids. Trimming stripped 4 bases from V and 7 bases from J, with 13 bases between. Germline lookup yields CDR1 GTSNPN and CDR2 SVGIG (reference sequence).

The chain links TRBV7-6 to TRBJ2-3, with TRBD2 as a possible D gene (7 bases). CDR1 SGHVS and CDR2 FNYEAQ come from the germline V gene. The CDR3 is 14 residues long. Trimming shortened V by 5 bases and J by 4 bases, and 13 bases separated the two germline ends. For the CDR3, the DNA is TGTGCCAGCAGCCAGGGGAGGGAGTCAGATACGCAGTATTTT. It yields the protein CASSQGRESDTQYF.

The chain uses TRBV18 and TRBJ1-2; 8 bases agree with TRBD1. V gave up 7 bases and J gave up 8 bases; unmatched junction bases: 12. The length of the CDR3 is 14 residues. Germline CDR1 and CDR2: KGHSH and LQKENI. CDR3 in amino acids: CASFSGRGTGGYTF. The CDR3 nucleotides read TGTGCCAGCTTCTCAGGGAGAGGGACAGGCGGCTACACCTTC.

V gene TRBV14 combines with J gene TRBJ1-5; TRBD1 is a possible D gene (5 bases). CDR3 size: 14 residues. V was trimmed by 5 bases and J by 6 bases, leaving 14 bases between them. The germline V gene encodes CDR1 SGHDN and CDR2 FVKESK. CDR3: CASSVARVGQPQHF. The CDR3 DNA follows: TGTGCCAGCAGCGTCGCCAGGGTCGGTCAGCCCCAGCATTTT.

The chain is built from TRBV6-1 and TRBJ1-1; perhaps TRBD1 as D (5 bases). Germline V gene lookup returns CDR1 MNHNS and CDR2 SASEGT. Trimming removed 2 bases from V and 1 base from J, with 11 bases in between. This CDR3 region has 15 residues. CDR3 in amino acids: CASSESGTGNTEAFF. The CDR3 coding sequence is TGTGCCAGCAGTGAATCAGGCACAGGGAACACTGAAGCTTTCTTT.

The gene calls are TRBV19 and TRBJ1-5, with D perhaps matching TRBD1 (5 bases). V dropped 0 bases and J dropped 4 bases, with 19 bases sitting between them. This CDR3 has 18 amino acids. Per germline, CDR1 LNHDA and CDR2 SQIVND (reference sequence). The CDR3 region is CASSIDRGLGLGNQPQHF. CDR3 coding DNA: TGTGCCAGTAGTATAGATAGGGGACTCGGTCTGGGTAATCAGCCCCAGCATTTT. Combining the CDR3 with reference TRBV19 and TRBJ1-5 gives the whole variable domain DGGITQSPKYLFRKEGQNVTLSCEQNLNHDAMYWYRQDPGQGLRLIYYSQIVNDFQKGDIAEGYSVSREKKESFPLTVTSAQKNPTAFYLCASSIDRGLGLGNQPQHFGDGTRLSIL.

This rearrangement joins TRBV29-1 to TRBJ1-4, with 10 nucleotides matching TRBD1. The CDR3 spans 15 residues. CDR1 and CDR2 (germline): SQVTM, ANQGSEA. The V and J ends lost 4 bases and 10 bases, in that order; junction bases with no gene match: 12. CDR3 sequence: CSVAFQSGTGVKLFF. Here the CDR3 DNA reads TGCAGCGTTGCTTTTCAATCCGGGACAGGGGTAAAACTGTTTTTT.

The chain combines TRBV11-2 with TRBJ2-2, with 10 bases identical to TRBD2. This CDR3 is built from 15 residues. V gave up 5 bases and J gave up 6 bases; unmatched junction bases: 6. Germline CDR1 SGHAT, CDR2 FQNNGV. The CDR3 sequence: CASSKLAGGPGELFF. The CDR3 nucleotides read TGTGCCAGCAGCAAATTAGCGGGGGGCCCCGGGGAGCTGTTTTTT.

V gene TRBV5-1 combines with J gene TRBJ1-5; TRBD1 matches 7 bases. Germline V lookup: CDR1 SGHRS, CDR2 YFSETQ. This CDR3 has 15 amino acids. Unmatched junction bases numbered 2, after V lost 0 bases and J lost 2 bases. The CDR3 spells CASSLGQGRNQPQHF. DNA for the CDR3: TGCGCCAGCAGCTTGGGACAGGGCCGCAATCAGCCCCAGCATTTT. The variable domain in full, with the rest retrieved from reference TRBV5-1 and TRBJ1-5, is KAGVTQTPRYLIKTRGQQVTLSCSPISGHRSVSWYQQTPGQGLQFLFEYFSETQRNKGNFPGRFSGRQFSNSRSEMNVSTLELGDSALYLCASSLGQGRNQPQHFGDGTRLSIL.

The V gene is TRBV5-1, the J gene TRBJ2-6; 7 bases map to TRBD1. This CDR3 region has 18 residues. The J segment lost 0 bases and the V segment lost 4 bases, leaving 10 bases of the junction unmatched. Germline V gene sequence: CDR1 SGHRS, CDR2 YFSETQ. CDR3 sequence reads: CASSGTGTESSGANVLTF. The CDR3 DNA reads TGCGCCAGCAGCGGAACCGGGACAGAGAGCTCTGGGGCCAACGTCCTGACTTTC. The variable domain in full, completed from reference TRBV5-1 and TRBJ2-6, reads KAGVTQTPRYLIKTRGQQVTLSCSPISGHRSVSWYQQTPGQGLQFLFEYFSETQRNKGNFPGRFSGRQFSNSRSEMNVSTLELGDSALYLCASSGTGTESSGANVLTFGAGSRLTVL.

The chain is built from TRBV19 and TRBJ2-5; possibly TRBD2 for D (5 bases). Germline lookup yields CDR1 LNHDA and CDR2 SQIVND (reference sequence). Trimming left V 10 bases short and J 2 bases short, with 11 bases between. The CDR3 runs 12 residues. The chain's CDR3 is CATRERQETQYF. CDR3 in DNA: TGTGCCACTAGGGAGAGGCAAGAGACCCAGTACTTC.